The sequence of this T cell receptor beta chain was determined in a study of blood T cell repertoires in COVID-19 (dated by TCRdb to the early 2020s). Background on the whole study: The collaborator samples originated in the United States, Italy and Spain and spanned the acute and convalescent phases of COVID-19. Deeply sampled blood TCRbeta repertoires from subjects exposed to, actively infected with, or recovered from COVID-19 were included in the dataset. The prospective study material was composed of cDNA or gDNA derived from T cells, B-cell-depleted T cells, or PBMCs. Where HLA class I and class II types were available, the types were taken from metadata supplied by the sample provider, not from assay-based typing. The repertoires were made available in a free public database intended to serve as a resource for research on the immune response to SARS-CoV-2. Sample metadata almost always included a de-identified subject ID, COVID-19 status, age in years and sex. Samples came from the ongoing ImmuneRACE study (first 160 participants) plus 1,254 subjects from 6 global collaborators.

TCRbeta CDR3 regions were amplified from genomic DNA using the immunoSEQ Assay, a bias-controlled multiplex PCR. The published analysis was carried out like this. The number of nucleated cells in each sample was estimated by amplification of reference gene primers within the assay. To quantify the absolute abundance of each unique TCRbeta CDR3 rearrangement, sequence reads were collapsed and filtered. For each sample, productive Simpson clonality was calculated as the square root of Simpson's diversity index over productive rearrangements. The table was pulled from immuneACCESS by TCRdb, which kept in-frame rearrangements only. Such tables lose some clones; where checked, under half of the loss comes from unresolved V genes, and the rest has no known cause. That table gives V, J and clone size, and the DNA gave D and trimming. This sample gives roughly 250,000 clones in total; about 87% of them show up just once. The ten largest account for around 0.87% of the sample.

For this clone: Its antigen is currently not known. The sample holds no much larger clone one base away, and base qualities are not on file.

Including cysteine and phenylalanine, the CDR3 has 14 amino acids. Just CDR3 DNA is preserved here, 42 bases in frame from base 1. V gives up 7 bases and J gives up 1 base, and the segment between their germline ends measures 13 bases. Looking up the germline V gene yields CDR1 KGHSH and CDR2 LQKENI. Participants in the prospective study were aged about 18 to 89 years, lived in more than 20 United States geographic areas, and enrolled through a virtual design. In the prospective study, cohorts were assigned on the basis of participant-reported clinical history obtained from a screening survey and a study questionnaire. Exposed participants were defined as having been in contact with someone with a PCR-confirmed or clinician-diagnosed COVID-19 case within 2 weeks of study entry. Mobile phlebotomists in the prospective study collected whole blood, serum and a nasopharyngeal or oropharyngeal swab from every participant. Participants in the prospective study had the option to provide additional blood draws and questionnaires over an approximately 2-month period. Before DNA extraction, prospective study blood samples were shipped either frozen or at room temperature.

Results and caveats for the whole study, not just this receptor: Clinical and demographic metadata were provided uncurated, with the amount varying by source and participant.

Recombination connected TRBV18 to TRBJ1-1; too little of a D gene remains to name it. The sequenced sample consisted of PBMCs or T cells enriched from blood (not recorded which). The sequence was obtained from a man aged 50-59 years who had been exposed to COVID-19. The CDR3 amino acid sequence is: CASFITPENTEAFF. At the DNA level, the sequence is TGTGCCAGCTTTATCACACCAGAGAACACTGAAGCTTTCTTT.